Listed below are T cell receptor beta chains from one sample, sequenced in a study of blood T cell repertoires in COVID-19. TCRdb's table, derived via immunoSEQ multiplex PCR, lists solely in-frame clones and lacks some. Found here are about 12,000 clones, over 75% of them singletons; the top ten hold roughly 29%. The sample taken for sequencing was peripheral blood. These receptors all come from a human donor in a cohort sampled during active COVID-19. The CDR3 runs from the conserved cysteine through the conserved F or W. Fields, in order: clone size, D gene, V gene, CDR3 length, J gene, CDR3 protein, CDR3 DNA. D genes are given only for firm matches. Expanded clones are given a class, and other clones once, few, many or no size at all.

clone_size: -; d_call: TRBD2; v_call: TRBV19; cdr3_length: 13; j_call: TRBJ2-7; cdr3_aa: CASQASGDNEQYF; cdr3_nt: TGTGCCAGTCAGGCTAGCGGGGATAACGAGCAGTACTTC
clone_size: -; d_call: -; v_call: TRBV30; cdr3_length: 11; j_call: TRBJ1-1; cdr3_aa: CAWSVGTEAFF; cdr3_nt: TGTGCCTGGAGTGTCGGTACTGAAGCTTTCTTT
clone_size: -; d_call: TRBD2; v_call: TRBV2; cdr3_length: 12; j_call: TRBJ2-7; cdr3_aa: CASMGRDYEQYF; cdr3_nt: TGTGCCAGCATGGGGAGGGACTACGAGCAGTACTTC
clone_size: once; d_call: -; v_call: TRBV5-1; cdr3_length: 17; j_call: TRBJ2-5; cdr3_aa: CASQRGWGPPAQETQYF; cdr3_nt: TGCGCCAGCCAAAGGGGTTGGGGGCCCCCGGCCCAAGAGACCCAGTACTTC
clone_size: -; d_call: TRBD1; v_call: TRBV5-1; cdr3_length: 16; j_call: TRBJ2-2; cdr3_aa: CASSQQGGPGLYGLFF; cdr3_nt: TGCGCCAGCAGCCAACAGGGGGGTCCGGGGCTTTACGGGCTGTTTTTT
clone_size: -; d_call: TRBD2; v_call: TRBV3-1/TRBV3-2; cdr3_length: 15; j_call: TRBJ2-1; cdr3_aa: CASSQSGVSYNEQFF; cdr3_nt: TGTGCCAGCAGCCAAAGCGGGGTTTCCTACAATGAGCAGTTCTTC
clone_size: -; d_call: -; v_call: TRBV25-1; cdr3_length: 15; j_call: TRBJ2-2; cdr3_aa: CASSDKDRITGELFF; cdr3_nt: TGTGCCAGCAGTGATAAGGACAGAATCACCGGGGAGCTGTTTTTT
clone_size: -; d_call: TRBD2; v_call: TRBV7-9; cdr3_length: 18; j_call: TRBJ2-1; cdr3_aa: CASSPWGTSGSSYNEQFF; cdr3_nt: TGTGCCAGCAGCCCGTGGGGGACTAGCGGGAGCTCCTACAATGAGCAGTTCTTC
clone_size: -; d_call: -; v_call: TRBV15; cdr3_length: 21; j_call: TRBJ2-1; cdr3_aa: CATSRERGTGIGRADYNEQFF; cdr3_nt: TGTGCCACCAGCAGAGAGCGGGGAACAGGAATTGGTAGGGCGGACTACAATGAGCAGTTCTTC
clone_size: -; d_call: -; v_call: TRBV24-1; cdr3_length: 15; j_call: TRBJ2-2; cdr3_aa: CATSDRTGPTGELFF; cdr3_nt: TGTGCCACCAGTGACCGAACAGGGCCCACCGGGGAGCTGTTTTTT
clone_size: -; d_call: TRBD2; v_call: TRBV2; cdr3_length: 13; j_call: TRBJ2-7; cdr3_aa: CASKASGRGEQYF; cdr3_nt: TGTGCCAGCAAGGCTAGCGGGAGGGGTGAGCAGTACTTC
clone_size: -; d_call: -; v_call: TRBV10-3; cdr3_length: 11; j_call: TRBJ2-5; cdr3_aa: CAISGAETQYF; cdr3_nt: TGTGCCATCAGTGGAGCGGAGACCCAGTACTTC
clone_size: once; d_call: -; v_call: TRBV4-1; cdr3_length: 16; j_call: TRBJ1-1; cdr3_aa: CASSQDHSPGVTEAFF; cdr3_nt: TGCGCCAGCAGCCAAGATCATTCACCAGGTGTCACTGAAGCTTTCTTT
clone_size: once; d_call: -; v_call: TRBV2; cdr3_length: 13; j_call: TRBJ2-1; cdr3_aa: CASSEALRSEQFF; cdr3_nt: TGTGCCAGCAGTGAAGCGCTGCGTAGTGAGCAGTTCTTC
clone_size: once; d_call: -; v_call: TRBV5-1; cdr3_length: 15; j_call: TRBJ2-7; cdr3_aa: CASSSGTFKPYEQYF; cdr3_nt: TGCGCCAGCAGCTCGGGGACATTTAAACCCTACGAGCAGTACTTC
clone_size: -; d_call: -; v_call: TRBV2; cdr3_length: 14; j_call: TRBJ2-3; cdr3_aa: CASGGRGNTDTQYF; cdr3_nt: TGTGCCAGCGGTGGGCGGGGAAACACAGATACGCAGTATTTT
clone_size: -; d_call: TRBD1; v_call: TRBV23-1; cdr3_length: 15; j_call: TRBJ1-5; cdr3_aa: CASSQSGAGGQPQHF; cdr3_nt: TGCGCCAGCAGTCAATCAGGGGCAGGGGGACAGCCCCAGCATTTT
clone_size: -; d_call: -; v_call: TRBV5-1; cdr3_length: 14; j_call: TRBJ2-1; cdr3_aa: CASSREGRGDEQFF; cdr3_nt: TGCGCCAGCAGCAGGGAGGGAAGGGGGGATGAGCAGTTCTTC
clone_size: -; d_call: TRBD1; v_call: TRBV24-1; cdr3_length: 15; j_call: TRBJ2-7; cdr3_aa: CATSDPGQGDNEQYF; cdr3_nt: TGTGCCACCAGTGACCCTGGGCAGGGGGACAACGAGCAGTACTTC
clone_size: -; d_call: TRBD1; v_call: TRBV10-1; cdr3_length: 16; j_call: TRBJ2-1; cdr3_aa: CASSGTPGQDYNEQFF; cdr3_nt: TGCGCCAGCAGTGGGACCCCGGGACAGGATTACAATGAGCAGTTCTTC
clone_size: -; d_call: -; v_call: TRBV5-4; cdr3_length: 15; j_call: TRBJ2-3; cdr3_aa: CAGHLSTDSTDTQYF; cdr3_nt: TGTGCCGGACACCTTTCCACAGACAGCACAGATACGCAGTATTTT
clone_size: -; d_call: TRBD2; v_call: TRBV9; cdr3_length: 15; j_call: TRBJ2-1; cdr3_aa: CASSETSGGLYEQFF; cdr3_nt: TGTGCCAGCAGCGAGACTAGCGGGGGGCTCTATGAGCAGTTCTTC
clone_size: -; d_call: TRBD1; v_call: TRBV29-1; cdr3_length: 14; j_call: TRBJ1-2; cdr3_aa: CSADGRGRNYGYTF; cdr3_nt: TGCAGCGCTGACGGCAGGGGGCGAAATTATGGCTACACCTTC
clone_size: -; d_call: -; v_call: TRBV5-1; cdr3_length: 17; j_call: TRBJ2-1; cdr3_aa: CASSFRPSQGGDNEQFF; cdr3_nt: TGCGCCAGCAGCTTTCGACCGTCCCAGGGCGGGGACAATGAGCAGTTCTTC
clone_size: -; d_call: TRBD1; v_call: TRBV19; cdr3_length: 14; j_call: TRBJ1-2; cdr3_aa: CASSLDRVTYGYTF; cdr3_nt: TGTGCCAGTAGTTTGGACAGGGTTACCTATGGCTACACCTTC
clone_size: -; d_call: TRBD2; v_call: TRBV19; cdr3_length: 14; j_call: TRBJ2-1; cdr3_aa: CASRRSGGSNEQFF; cdr3_nt: TGTGCCAGCCGTCGGAGCGGGGGTAGCAATGAGCAGTTCTTC
clone_size: -; d_call: -; v_call: TRBV7-2; cdr3_length: 15; j_call: TRBJ2-1; cdr3_aa: CASSLRRGPYNEQFF; cdr3_nt: TGTGCCAGCAGCCTCAGGAGGGGACCCTACAATGAGCAGTTCTTC
clone_size: once; d_call: -; v_call: TRBV10-3; cdr3_length: 14; j_call: TRBJ1-2; cdr3_aa: CAIRETVNGYGYTF; cdr3_nt: TGTGCCATCAGGGAGACAGTGAACGGCTATGGCTACACCTTC
clone_size: -; d_call: -; v_call: TRBV10-3; cdr3_length: 24; j_call: TRBJ1-5; cdr3_aa: CAVTWGGRLGKFLGEPLGDQPQHF; cdr3_nt: TGTGCCGTCACCTGGGGCGGGAGATTGGGGAAGTTTCTTGGGGAACCATTAGGGGATCAGCCCCAGCATTTT
clone_size: -; d_call: -; v_call: TRBV4-1; cdr3_length: 15; j_call: TRBJ1-2; cdr3_aa: CASSQEGSPVHGYTF; cdr3_nt: TGCGCCAGCAGCCAAGAGGGGAGCCCGGTCCATGGCTACACCTTC
clone_size: -; d_call: -; v_call: TRBV4-3; cdr3_length: 16; j_call: TRBJ2-1; cdr3_aa: CASSQGLGLTYNEQFF; cdr3_nt: TGCGCCAGCAGCCAAGGGCTAGGACTGACTTACAATGAGCAGTTCTTC
clone_size: -; d_call: TRBD1; v_call: TRBV4-1; cdr3_length: 16; j_call: TRBJ2-4; cdr3_aa: CASSHLYRGAKNIQYF; cdr3_nt: TGCGCCAGCAGCCACCTTTACAGGGGCGCCAAAAACATTCAGTACTTC
clone_size: -; d_call: TRBD2; v_call: TRBV4-1; cdr3_length: 14; j_call: TRBJ2-3; cdr3_aa: CASSPGGSTDTQYF; cdr3_nt: TGCGCCAGCAGCCCGGGAGGTAGCACAGATACGCAGTATTTT
clone_size: -; d_call: TRBD1; v_call: TRBV4-1; cdr3_length: 16; j_call: TRBJ1-2; cdr3_aa: CASSQTGTGGVYGYTF; cdr3_nt: TGCGCCAGCAGCCAAACCGGGACAGGGGGAGTGTATGGCTACACCTTC
clone_size: -; d_call: TRBD2; v_call: TRBV3-1/TRBV3-2; cdr3_length: 16; j_call: TRBJ2-1; cdr3_aa: CASSQEAGGAYNEQFF; cdr3_nt: TGTGCCAGCAGCCAAGAGGCGGGAGGGGCCTACAATGAGCAGTTCTTC
clone_size: -; d_call: -; v_call: TRBV30; cdr3_length: 12; j_call: TRBJ1-1; cdr3_aa: CAWTGRGTEAFF; cdr3_nt: TGTGCCTGGACCGGTCGGGGGACTGAAGCTTTCTTT
clone_size: -; d_call: -; v_call: TRBV30; cdr3_length: 14; j_call: TRBJ1-1; cdr3_aa: CAGWGSLLNTEAFF; cdr3_nt: TGTGCCGGGTGGGGCAGCCTTCTGAACACTGAAGCTTTCTTT
clone_size: few; d_call: TRBD2; v_call: TRBV5-1; cdr3_length: 14; j_call: TRBJ2-1; cdr3_aa: CASSWTTSGNEQFF; cdr3_nt: TGCGCCAGCAGCTGGACGACTAGCGGCAATGAGCAGTTCTTC
clone_size: once; d_call: -; v_call: TRBV18; cdr3_length: 12; j_call: TRBJ2-2; cdr3_aa: CASSLLGRELFF; cdr3_nt: TGTGCCAGCTCACTACTCGGTCGGGAGCTGTTTTTT
clone_size: -; d_call: TRBD1; v_call: TRBV11-2; cdr3_length: 14; j_call: TRBJ1-5; cdr3_aa: CASSLQGAGRPQHF; cdr3_nt: TGTGCCAGCAGCTTGCAGGGGGCTGGTAGGCCCCAGCATTTT
clone_size: -; d_call: -; v_call: TRBV5-1; cdr3_length: 15; j_call: TRBJ1-1; cdr3_aa: CASSLAGSSGTEAFF; cdr3_nt: TGCGCCAGCAGCTTGGCCGGGTCCTCGGGCACTGAAGCTTTCTTT
clone_size: -; d_call: -; v_call: TRBV5-1; cdr3_length: 14; j_call: TRBJ1-4; cdr3_aa: CASSSGFRGEKLFF; cdr3_nt: TGCGCCAGCAGCTCGGGATTTCGGGGGGAAAAACTGTTTTTT
clone_size: -; d_call: -; v_call: TRBV2; cdr3_length: 11; j_call: TRBJ2-7; cdr3_aa: CASSPAYEQYF; cdr3_nt: TGTGCCAGCAGTCCAGCCTACGAGCAGTACTTC
clone_size: -; d_call: -; v_call: TRBV3-1/TRBV3-2; cdr3_length: 12; j_call: TRBJ2-5; cdr3_aa: CASSRTVETQYF; cdr3_nt: TGTGCCAGCAGCCGTACGGTGGAGACCCAGTACTTC
clone_size: -; d_call: -; v_call: TRBV11-2; cdr3_length: 15; j_call: TRBJ1-2; cdr3_aa: CASSSLLREGGGYTF; cdr3_nt: TGTGCCAGCAGCTCCCTCCTCAGGGAGGGCGGAGGCTACACCTTC
clone_size: -; d_call: -; v_call: TRBV5-1; cdr3_length: 12; j_call: TRBJ1-2; cdr3_aa: CAIPGSYYGYTF; cdr3_nt: TGCGCCATCCCTGGGAGTTACTATGGCTACACCTTC
clone_size: -; d_call: -; v_call: TRBV2; cdr3_length: 16; j_call: TRBJ2-1; cdr3_aa: CASSEALQGGYNEQFF; cdr3_nt: TGTGCCAGCAGTGAAGCGCTTCAGGGTGGGTACAATGAGCAGTTCTTC
clone_size: few; d_call: TRBD1; v_call: TRBV5-6; cdr3_length: 15; j_call: TRBJ1-5; cdr3_aa: CASSLQTGSNQPQHF; cdr3_nt: TGTGCCAGCAGCCTCCAGACAGGGAGCAATCAGCCCCAGCATTTT
clone_size: -; d_call: -; v_call: TRBV5-1; cdr3_length: 16; j_call: TRBJ2-7; cdr3_aa: CASSRGGRQGSHEQYF; cdr3_nt: TGCGCCAGCAGCCGGGGGGGGCGACAGGGTTCCCACGAGCAGTACTTC
clone_size: -; d_call: -; v_call: TRBV6-2/TRBV6-3; cdr3_length: 14; j_call: TRBJ1-5; cdr3_aa: CASSPHRDDQPQHF; cdr3_nt: TGTGCCAGCAGCCCTCACAGGGACGATCAGCCCCAGCATTTT
clone_size: -; d_call: -; v_call: TRBV2; cdr3_length: 13; j_call: TRBJ1-1; cdr3_aa: CASYREKNTEAFF; cdr3_nt: TGTGCCAGCTACAGGGAAAAGAACACTGAAGCTTTCTTT
clone_size: -; d_call: -; v_call: TRBV5-5; cdr3_length: 15; j_call: TRBJ1-3; cdr3_aa: CASSLGATSGNTIYF; cdr3_nt: TGTGCCAGCAGCTTGGGAGCTACCTCTGGAAACACCATATATTTT
clone_size: -; d_call: TRBD2; v_call: TRBV5-4; cdr3_length: 20; j_call: TRBJ2-3; cdr3_aa: CASSLSGQVRASGRTDTQYF; cdr3_nt: TGTGCCAGCAGCTTGTCGGGACAGGTCAGAGCTAGCGGGAGAACAGATACGCAGTATTTT
clone_size: -; d_call: TRBD1; v_call: TRBV10-3; cdr3_length: 14; j_call: TRBJ1-1; cdr3_aa: CAISIRGPNTEAFF; cdr3_nt: TGTGCCATCAGCATCAGGGGGCCTAACACTGAAGCTTTCTTT
clone_size: -; d_call: -; v_call: TRBV3-1/TRBV3-2; cdr3_length: 11; j_call: TRBJ1-2; cdr3_aa: CASSPGYGYTF; cdr3_nt: TGTGCCAGCAGCCCCGGCTATGGCTACACCTTC
clone_size: -; d_call: TRBD1; v_call: TRBV19; cdr3_length: 14; j_call: TRBJ1-5; cdr3_aa: CASIGATGRQPQHF; cdr3_nt: TGTGCCAGTATAGGGGCGACAGGGAGACAGCCCCAGCATTTT
clone_size: -; d_call: -; v_call: TRBV4-3; cdr3_length: 13; j_call: TRBJ1-2; cdr3_aa: CASSQDRGYGYTF; cdr3_nt: TGCGCCAGCAGCCAAGATCGGGGATATGGCTACACCTTC
clone_size: -; d_call: TRBD2; v_call: TRBV3-1/TRBV3-2; cdr3_length: 19; j_call: TRBJ2-3; cdr3_aa: CASSHRTRGRLAPTDTQYF; cdr3_nt: TGTGCCAGCAGCCACCGAACCCGGGGAAGACTAGCCCCCACAGATACGCAGTATTTT
clone_size: -; d_call: -; v_call: TRBV7-3; cdr3_length: 14; j_call: TRBJ2-7; cdr3_aa: CASSRTAGVNEQYF; cdr3_nt: TGTGCCAGCAGCCGGACTGCCGGGGTGAACGAGCAGTACTTC